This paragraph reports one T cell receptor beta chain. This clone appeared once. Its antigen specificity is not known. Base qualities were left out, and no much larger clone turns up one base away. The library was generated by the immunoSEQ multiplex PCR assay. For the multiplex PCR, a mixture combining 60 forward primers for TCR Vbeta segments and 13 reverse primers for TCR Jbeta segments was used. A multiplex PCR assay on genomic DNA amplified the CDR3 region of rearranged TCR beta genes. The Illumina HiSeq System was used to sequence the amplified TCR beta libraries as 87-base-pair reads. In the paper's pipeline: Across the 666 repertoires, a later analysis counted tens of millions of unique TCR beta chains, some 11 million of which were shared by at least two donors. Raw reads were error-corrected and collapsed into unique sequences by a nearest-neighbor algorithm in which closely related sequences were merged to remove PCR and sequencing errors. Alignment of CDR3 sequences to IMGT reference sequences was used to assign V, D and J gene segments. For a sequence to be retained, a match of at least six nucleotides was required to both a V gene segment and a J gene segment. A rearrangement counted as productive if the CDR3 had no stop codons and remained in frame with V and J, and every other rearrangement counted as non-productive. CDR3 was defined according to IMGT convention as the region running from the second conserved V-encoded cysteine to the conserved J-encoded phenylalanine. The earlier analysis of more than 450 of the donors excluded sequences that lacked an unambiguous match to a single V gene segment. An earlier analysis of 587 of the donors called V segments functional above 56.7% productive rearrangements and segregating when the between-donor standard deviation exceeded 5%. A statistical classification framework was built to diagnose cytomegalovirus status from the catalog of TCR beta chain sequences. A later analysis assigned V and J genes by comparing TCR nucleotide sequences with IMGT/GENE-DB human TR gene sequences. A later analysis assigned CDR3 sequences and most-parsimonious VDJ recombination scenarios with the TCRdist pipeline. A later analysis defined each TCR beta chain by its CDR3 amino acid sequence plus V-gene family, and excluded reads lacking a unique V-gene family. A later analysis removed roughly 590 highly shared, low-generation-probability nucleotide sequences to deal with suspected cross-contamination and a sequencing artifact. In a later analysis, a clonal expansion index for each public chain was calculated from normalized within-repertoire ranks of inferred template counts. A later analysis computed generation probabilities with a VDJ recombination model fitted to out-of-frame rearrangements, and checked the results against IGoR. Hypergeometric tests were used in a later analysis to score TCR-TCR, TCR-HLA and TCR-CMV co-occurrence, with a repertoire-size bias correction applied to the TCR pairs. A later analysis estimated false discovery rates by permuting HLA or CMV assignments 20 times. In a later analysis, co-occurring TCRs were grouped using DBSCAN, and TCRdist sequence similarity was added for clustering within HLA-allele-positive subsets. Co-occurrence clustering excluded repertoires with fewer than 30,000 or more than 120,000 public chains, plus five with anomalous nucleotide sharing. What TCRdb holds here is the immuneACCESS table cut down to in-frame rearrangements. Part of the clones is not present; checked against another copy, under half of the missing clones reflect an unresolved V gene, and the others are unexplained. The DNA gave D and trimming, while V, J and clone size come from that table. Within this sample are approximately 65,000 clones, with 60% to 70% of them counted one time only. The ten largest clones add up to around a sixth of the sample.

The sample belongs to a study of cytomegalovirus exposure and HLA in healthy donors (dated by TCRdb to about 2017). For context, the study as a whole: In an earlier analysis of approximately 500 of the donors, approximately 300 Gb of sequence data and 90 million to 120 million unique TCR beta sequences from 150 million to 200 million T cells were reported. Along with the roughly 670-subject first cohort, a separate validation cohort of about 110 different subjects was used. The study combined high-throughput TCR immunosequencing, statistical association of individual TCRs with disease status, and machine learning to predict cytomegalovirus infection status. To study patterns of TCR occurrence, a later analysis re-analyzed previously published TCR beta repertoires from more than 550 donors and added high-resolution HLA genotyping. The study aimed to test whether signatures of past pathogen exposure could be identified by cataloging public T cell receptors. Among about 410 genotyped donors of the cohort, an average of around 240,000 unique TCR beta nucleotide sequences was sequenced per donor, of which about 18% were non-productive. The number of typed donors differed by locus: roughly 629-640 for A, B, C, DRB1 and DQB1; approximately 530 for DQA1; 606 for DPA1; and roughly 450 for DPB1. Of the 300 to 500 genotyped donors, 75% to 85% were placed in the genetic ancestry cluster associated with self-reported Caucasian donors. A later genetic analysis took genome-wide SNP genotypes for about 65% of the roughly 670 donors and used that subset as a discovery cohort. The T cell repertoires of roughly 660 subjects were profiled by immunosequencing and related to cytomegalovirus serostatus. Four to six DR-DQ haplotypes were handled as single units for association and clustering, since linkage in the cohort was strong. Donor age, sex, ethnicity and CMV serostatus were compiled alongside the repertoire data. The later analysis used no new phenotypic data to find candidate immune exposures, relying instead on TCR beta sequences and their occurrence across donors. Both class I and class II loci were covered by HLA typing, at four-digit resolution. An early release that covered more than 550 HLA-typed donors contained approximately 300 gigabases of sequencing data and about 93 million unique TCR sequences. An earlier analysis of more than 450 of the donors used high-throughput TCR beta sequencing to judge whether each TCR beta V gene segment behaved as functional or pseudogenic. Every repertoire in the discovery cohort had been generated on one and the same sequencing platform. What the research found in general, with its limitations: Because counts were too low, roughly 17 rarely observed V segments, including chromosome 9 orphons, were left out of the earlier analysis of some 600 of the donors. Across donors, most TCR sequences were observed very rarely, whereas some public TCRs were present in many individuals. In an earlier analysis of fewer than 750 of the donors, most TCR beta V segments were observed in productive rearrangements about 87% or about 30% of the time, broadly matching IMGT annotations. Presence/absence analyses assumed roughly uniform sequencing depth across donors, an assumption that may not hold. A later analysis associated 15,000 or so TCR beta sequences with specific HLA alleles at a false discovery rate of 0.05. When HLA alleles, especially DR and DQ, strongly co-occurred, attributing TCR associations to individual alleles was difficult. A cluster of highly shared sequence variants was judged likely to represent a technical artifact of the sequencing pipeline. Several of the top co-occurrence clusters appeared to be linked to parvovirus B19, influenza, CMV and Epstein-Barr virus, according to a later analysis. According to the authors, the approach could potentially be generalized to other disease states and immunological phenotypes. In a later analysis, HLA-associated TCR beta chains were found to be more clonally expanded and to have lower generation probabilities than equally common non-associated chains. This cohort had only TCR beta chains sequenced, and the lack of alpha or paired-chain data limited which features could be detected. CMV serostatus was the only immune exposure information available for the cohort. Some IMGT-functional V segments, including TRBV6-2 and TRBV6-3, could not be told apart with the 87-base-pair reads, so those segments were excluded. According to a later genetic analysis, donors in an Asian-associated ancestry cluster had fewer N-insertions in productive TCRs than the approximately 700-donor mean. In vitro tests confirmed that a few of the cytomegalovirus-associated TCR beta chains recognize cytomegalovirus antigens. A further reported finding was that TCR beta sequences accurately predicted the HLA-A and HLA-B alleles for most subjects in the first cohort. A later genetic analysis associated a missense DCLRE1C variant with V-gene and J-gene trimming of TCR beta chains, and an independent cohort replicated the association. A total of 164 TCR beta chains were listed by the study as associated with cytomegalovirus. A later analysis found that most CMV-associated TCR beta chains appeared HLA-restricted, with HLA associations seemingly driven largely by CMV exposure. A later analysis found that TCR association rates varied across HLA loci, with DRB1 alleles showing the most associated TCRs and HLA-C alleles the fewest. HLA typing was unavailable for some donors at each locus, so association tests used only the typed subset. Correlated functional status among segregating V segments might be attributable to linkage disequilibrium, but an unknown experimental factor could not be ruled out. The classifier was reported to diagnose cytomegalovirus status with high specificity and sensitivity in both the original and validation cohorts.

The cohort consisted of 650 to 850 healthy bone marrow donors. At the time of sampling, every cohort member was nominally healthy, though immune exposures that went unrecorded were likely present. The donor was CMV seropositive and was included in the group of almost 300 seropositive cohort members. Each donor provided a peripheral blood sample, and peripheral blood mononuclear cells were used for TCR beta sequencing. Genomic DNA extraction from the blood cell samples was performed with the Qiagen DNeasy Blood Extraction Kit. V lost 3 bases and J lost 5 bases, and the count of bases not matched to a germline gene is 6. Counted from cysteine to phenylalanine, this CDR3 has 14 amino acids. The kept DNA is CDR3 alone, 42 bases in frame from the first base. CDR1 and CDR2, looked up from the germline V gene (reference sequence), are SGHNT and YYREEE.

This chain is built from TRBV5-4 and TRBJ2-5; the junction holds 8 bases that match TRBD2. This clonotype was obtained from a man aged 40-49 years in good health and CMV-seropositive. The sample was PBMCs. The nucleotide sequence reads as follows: TGTGCCAGCAGCTATAGCGGGAACTGGGAGACCCAGTACTTC. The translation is CASSYSGNWETQYF.